Below, one T cell receptor (beta chain) is given with its context. The antigen remains unidentified. As input for TCR beta libraries, approximately 2 micrograms of genomic DNA came from cryopreserved PBMCs. The data stem from a study of cytotoxic CD8 clonotypes in ibrutinib-treated CLL. Study information: Sample averages reached 250,000 or so productive templates and 85,000 to 100,000 productive rearrangements.

In germline, CDR1 is SEHNR, CDR2 FQNEAQ (reference sequence). J was trimmed by 0 bases and V by 4 bases; bases with no gene match: 15. The CDR3 loop spans 19 amino acids. Findings and caveats of the study: Among the clonotypes, public ones were uncommon and contracted or held stable on treatment. Sampling schedules were unmatched across sustained-remission and progressing patients.

Here immunoSEQ multiplex PCR was the method, and the copy in TCRdb shows in-frame clones only, minus some. Here the sample spans 130,000 to 150,000 clones, roughly three quarters being singletons. The clonotype originates from a human donor with chronic lymphocytic leukemia. Sample: PBMCs, taken after 12 months of ibrutinib treatment. J is TRBJ2-1 and V is TRBV7-9; 7 nucleotides line up with TRBD1. The CDR3: CASSSNRGWAKGSYNEQFF. The CDR3 DNA sequence: TGTGCCAGCAGCTCCAACAGGGGTTGGGCGAAGGGCTCCTACAATGAGCAGTTCTTC.